This TCR beta chain was captured by sequencing in a study of radiation and T cells in renal cell carcinoma. Study context: Nephrectomy followed 15 Gy stereotactic body radiation by 4 weeks.

Noted time point: blood 2 weeks post-SBRT. Treatment here: 15 Gy SBRT to primary tumor, nephrectomy 4 weeks later. Blood was sampled at baseline, 2 weeks and 4 weeks after SBRT. Clear cell pathology was present in this patient's renal cell carcinoma. The CDR3 loop spans 17 amino acids. Per germline, CDR1 LGHNA and CDR2 YSLEER. Trimming removed 3 bases at V and 4 bases at J, with 20 bases between. Notes on the study in general: In blood, top tumor clones expanded by 2 weeks, shrinking by 4.

This clone is a singleton in its sample. Its cognate antigen is unknown. The method was immunoSEQ multiplex PCR; TCRdb's version includes in-frame clones alone and lacks a portion of them. The sample records about 150,000 clones, approximately 88% being singletons. The TCR comes from a woman between 50 and 59 years old with renal cell carcinoma. The input for sequencing was blood, taken from a patient whose treatment included radiotherapy and nephrectomy. V gene TRBV4-3 combines with J gene TRBJ2-3; D unclear. For the CDR3, the DNA is TGCGCCAGCAGCCATTATACGGGCTCCCCGATCTCAGATACGCAGTATTTT. This gives the protein CASSHYTGSPISDTQYF.